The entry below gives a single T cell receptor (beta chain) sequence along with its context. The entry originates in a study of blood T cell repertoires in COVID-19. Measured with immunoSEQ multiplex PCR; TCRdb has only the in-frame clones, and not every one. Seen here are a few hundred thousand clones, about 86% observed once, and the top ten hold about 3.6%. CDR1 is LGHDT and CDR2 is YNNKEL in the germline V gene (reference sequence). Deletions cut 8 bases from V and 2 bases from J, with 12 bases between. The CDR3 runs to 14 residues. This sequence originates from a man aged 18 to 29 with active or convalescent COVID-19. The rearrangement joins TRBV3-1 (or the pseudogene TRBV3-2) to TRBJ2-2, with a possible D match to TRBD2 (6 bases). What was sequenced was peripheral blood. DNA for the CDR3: TGTGCCAGCCGCCCCGGGGGAAACACCGGGGAGCTGTTTTTT. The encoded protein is CASRPGGNTGELFF.